Shown below are 20 T cell receptor beta chains from a single sample sequenced in a study of cytomegalovirus exposure and HLA in healthy donors. Assay used: immunoSEQ multiplex PCR; TCRdb lists only in-frame clones, some missing. The sample records roughly 300,000 clones, around 86% being singletons. Sequenced material: PBMCs. The receptors derive from a woman between 18 and 30 years old in good health and CMV-seronegative.

This chain uses TRBV29-1 with TRBJ2-1; 7 bases line up with TRBD1. The J segment lost 8 bases and the V segment lost 1 base, leaving 2 bases of the junction unmatched. The germline V gene has CDR1 SQVTM and CDR2 ANQGSEA. CDR3 size: 12 residues. CDR3 in amino acids: CSVEGQGDEQFF. The CDR3 nucleotides read TGCAGCGTTGAAGGGCAGGGGGATGAGCAGTTCTTC.

V is TRBV19 and J is TRBJ2-1; 8 bases match TRBD1. Germline V gives CDR1 LNHDA, CDR2 SQIVND (reference sequence). With 1 base clipped from V and 9 bases from J, the junction kept 2 bases outside the gene matches. The CDR3 length is 13 residues. The DNA of the CDR3 is TGTGCCAGTAGTATAGCCACAGGGGGTGAGCAGTTCTTC. As protein: CASSIATGGEQFF.

The genes are TRBV5-6 and TRBJ1-2, with 8 bases that match TRBD1. The CDR3 runs to 15 residues. The V segment lost 0 bases and the J segment 3 bases; nucleotides outside the gene matches: 4. Germline lookup yields CDR1 SGHDT and CDR2 YYEEEE. CDR3 in amino acids: CASSLVRGQHYGYTF. CDR3 bases: TGTGCCAGCAGCTTGGTCAGGGGGCAGCACTATGGCTACACCTTC.

This chain's CDR3 is CASSFAQGYEQYF. As DNA, the CDR3 is TGTGCCAGCAGCTTCGCCCAGGGGTACGAGCAGTACTTC. This rearrangement joins TRBV11-3 to TRBJ2-7, with D maybe TRBD1 (6 bases). Germline V CDR1 and CDR2: SGHNT, YENEEA. The CDR3 spans 13 residues. The ends were cut back, 3 bases at V and 4 bases at J, with 10 bases in the middle.

V is TRBV18 and J is TRBJ2-1; D not certain. V shed 3 bases and J shed 9 bases, with 18 bases lying between them. Germline loops: CDR1 KGHSH, CDR2 LQKENI. The CDR3 loop spans 15 amino acids. The CDR3 coding sequence is TGTGCCAGCTCACCGCCCCTTGGTGCAGATGGTGAGCAGTTCTTC. Translation gives CASSPPLGADGEQFF.

The chain has TRBV7-2 and TRBJ2-7; 8 bases line up with TRBD1. The CDR3 contains 15 residues. V lost 5 bases and J lost 6; bases outside the gene matches: 12. The germline V gene has CDR1 SGHTA and CDR2 FQGNSA. The CDR3 sequence: CASSRFSQGASEQYF. DNA for the CDR3: TGTGCCAGCAGCCGTTTCTCCCAGGGGGCTTCCGAGCAGTACTTC.

The rearrangement uses TRBV28 and TRBJ2-7; TRBD2 agrees at 12 bases. The ends lost 6 bases at V and 6 bases at J; junction bases unmatched: 18. In germline, CDR1 is MDHEN, CDR2 SYDVKM. The CDR3 runs 18 residues. CDR3 coding DNA: TGTGCCAGCAGGCCTCTGCGGCTAGCGGGAGGGCCTCGGGGCGAGCAGTACTTC. This gives the protein CASRPLRLAGGPRGEQYF.

V and J are TRBV7-9 and TRBJ2-1; 11 nucleotides match TRBD1. Trimming at V came to 8 bases and at J to 7 bases, leaving 4 bases not matched to a gene. The germline V gene encodes CDR1 SEHNR and CDR2 FQNEAQ (reference sequence). This CDR3 spans 13 amino acids. The CDR3 nucleotides read TGTGCCAGCGAGGGGGACAGGGGGAATGAGCAGTTCTTC. Encoded protein: CASEGDRGNEQFF.

At least ten counts were recorded for this clone. The chain employs TRBV6-5 and TRBJ2-4; perhaps TRBD1 as D (6 bases). CDR3 size: 15 residues. Per germline, CDR1 MNHEY and CDR2 SVGAGI. Between the trimmed V and J ends, which lost 6 bases and 0 bases, there was a span of 12 bases. CDR3 in amino acids: CASRPGVLAKNIQYF. The CDR3 region has the DNA TGTGCCAGCAGGCCAGGGGTCTTAGCCAAAAACATTCAGTACTTC.

J is TRBJ2-7 and V is TRBV7-2; 8 bases map to TRBD2. Looked up from germline, CDR1 is SGHTA and CDR2 is FQGNSA. The CDR3 spans 15 residues. V lost 0 bases, J lost 7 bases, and 8 bases stayed unmatched. The CDR3 is CASSLATSDSREQYF. CDR3 nucleotides: TGTGCCAGCAGCTTAGCGACTAGCGACAGCAGGGAGCAGTACTTC.

The CDR3 sequence: CAWKASGRFEQFF. In DNA, the CDR3 is TGTGCCTGGAAGGCTAGCGGGAGATTTGAGCAGTTCTTC. This chain joins TRBV30 and TRBJ2-1, with TRBD2 identical over 10 bases. Germline V CDR1 and CDR2: GTSNPN, SVGIG (reference sequence). The CDR3 is made up of 13 amino acids. Trimming removed 4 bases from V and 9 bases from J; junction bases left unmatched: 6.

CDR3 coding DNA: TGTGCCAGCTCACCAAGGGACAGGGCCGGAGGCACTGAAGCTTTCTTT. Its translation is CASSPRDRAGGTEAFF. The gene calls are TRBV18 and TRBJ1-1, with 9 bases identical to TRBD1. Germline V lookup: CDR1 KGHSH, CDR2 LQKENI. The trim removed 2 bases at V and 4 bases at J, leaving 8 bases unmatched. This CDR3 has 16 amino acids. Full variable domain (remainder filled in from reference TRBV18 and TRBJ1-1): NAGVMQNPRHLVRRRGQEARLRCSPMKGHSHVYWYRQLPEEGLKFMVYLQKENIIDESGMPKERFSAEFPKEGPSILRIQQVVRGDSAAYFCASSPRDRAGGTEAFFGQGTRLTVV.

The chain uses TRBV11-2 and TRBJ1-5, with 7 nucleotides matching TRBD1. This CDR3 has 14 residues. Germline CDR1 is SGHAT and CDR2 is FQNNGV. V gave up 6 bases and J gave up 2 bases; unmatched junction bases: 4. The CDR3 coding sequence is TGTGCCAGCAGTTTAACAGGGGGCAATCAGCCCCAGCATTTT. This encodes CASSLTGGNQPQHF.

The chain joins TRBV28 to TRBJ2-1; TRBD2 aligns across 7 bases. Germline CDR1 reads MDHEN; CDR2 reads SYDVKM. The CDR3 sequence is 14 residues long. With V trimmed by 8 bases and J by 5 bases, 9 bases remained unmatched. The CDR3 protein is CASFEGEGHNEQFF. CDR3 in DNA: TGTGCCAGCTTTGAAGGGGAGGGCCACAATGAGCAGTTCTTC.

This clone was found a few times. The V and J genes are TRBV6-5 and TRBJ2-7; D perhaps matches TRBD2 (5 bases). Deletions cut 0 bases from V and 4 bases from J, with 13 bases between. Looked up from germline, CDR1 is MNHEY and CDR2 is SVGAGI. This CDR3 spans 15 amino acids. CDR3 in DNA: TGTGCCAGCAGTTACTCGAGGGTGGAAGGATACGAGCAGTACTTC. Translated: CASSYSRVEGYEQYF.

This clone was seen only a few times. The rearrangement links TRBV7-9 to TRBJ2-7; the D is unclear. CDR1 is SEHNR and CDR2 is FQNEAQ in the germline V gene (reference sequence). This CDR3 contains 14 residues. V shed 2 bases and J shed 5 bases, with 13 bases lying between them. The CDR3 reads CASSLSLTSNEQYF. CDR3 sequence (DNA): TGTGCCAGCAGCTTAAGTCTCACGAGTAACGAGCAGTACTTC.

J is TRBJ2-5 and V is TRBV27, with a weak D call TRBD1 (6 bases). V was shortened by 6 bases and J by 5 bases, with 19 bases between the two germline ends. The CDR3 loop spans 15 amino acids. Germline V gene sequence: CDR1 MNHEY, CDR2 SMNVEV (reference sequence). The CDR3 region has the DNA TGTGCCAGCAGGCCGACAGGCTCCTGGGGGGAGACCCAGTACTTC. Amino acids: CASRPTGSWGETQYF.

This clone is a singleton in its sample. The chain employs TRBV7-3 and TRBJ1-5, with 8 nucleotides matching TRBD1. CDR1 is SGHTA, CDR2 FQGTGA, per germline. With V trimmed by 5 bases and J by 1 base, 4 bases remained unmatched. The CDR3 spans 15 residues. This CDR3 is CASSTPGGSNQPQHF. The CDR3 bases are TGTGCCAGCAGCACCCCAGGGGGCAGCAATCAGCCCCAGCATTTT.

Concerning this clone: A much larger clone lies a single base off, so this may be a read error. Different DNA sequences within this sample yield the same CDR3. This rearrangement joins TRBV9 to TRBJ1-1; the D gene is possibly TRBD1 (6 bases). This CDR3 is built from 13 residues. The germline V gene encodes CDR1 SGDLS and CDR2 YYNGEE. V lost 0 bases, J lost 5 bases, and 8 bases lay in between. The CDR3 DNA reads TGTGCCAGCAGCGTAGACAGGGTTACTGAAGCTTTCTTT. Translated: CASSVDRVTEAFF.

V gene TRBV2 combines with J gene TRBJ2-2, with a possible D match to TRBD1 (5 bases). Germline CDR1 SNHLY, CDR2 FYNNEI. The V gene lost 4 bases and the J gene lost 0 bases, with 12 bases spanning the gap. The CDR3 runs to 16 residues. The CDR3 sequence: CASSVGHSPNTGELFF. The CDR3 coding sequence is TGTGCCAGCAGTGTGGGGCATTCACCGAACACCGGGGAGCTGTTTTTT.